The rows below give T cell receptor beta chains drawn from one sample of a study of prognosis after radiotherapy for stage I lung cancer. TCRdb re-derived calls from the multiplex PCR reads in MiXCR, one entry per CDR3 protein. The sample has 25,000 to 30,000 distinct CDR3 sequences; roughly 41% are singletons. The specimen comprised PBMCs, sampled before or after stereotactic body radiation therapy (not recorded which). The receptors here all came from a donor over 45 with non-small cell lung cancer. Both conserved end residues are part of each CDR3. The order of the fields is CDR3 length, D gene, clone size, V gene, J gene, CDR3 DNA, CDR3 protein. D genes are given only for firm matches. Where a row states a size, it is once, few, many or the class of an expanded clone; other rows omit it.

len: 12
d_gene: TRBD1
abundance: many
v_gene: TRBV7-3
j_gene: TRBJ2-1
CDR3nt: TGTGCCAGCAGCACCCGGACAGGACCCCAGTTCTTC
CDR3aa: CASSTRTGPQFF

len: 15
d_gene: -
abundance: -
v_gene: TRBV7-9
j_gene: TRBJ1-5
CDR3nt: TGTGCCAGCAGCTCATCAGGGTTTGGCAATCAGCCCCAGCATTTT
CDR3aa: CASSSSGFGNQPQHF

len: 15
d_gene: TRBD1
abundance: -
v_gene: TRBV5-1
j_gene: TRBJ1-6
CDR3nt: TGCGCCAGCAGCCAAGACAGGGGTCTGTATTCACACCTCCACTTT
CDR3aa: CASSQDRGLYSHLHF

len: 10
d_gene: -
abundance: -
v_gene: TRBV20-1
j_gene: TRBJ1-2
CDR3nt: TGCAGTGCTATTGGTGTTGGCTGCACCTTC
CDR3aa: CSAIGVGCTF

len: 16
d_gene: -
abundance: many
v_gene: TRBV2
j_gene: TRBJ2-2
CDR3nt: TGTGCCAGCAGTGAAAGAGGACTCTCGAACACCGGGGAGCTGTTTTTT
CDR3aa: CASSERGLSNTGELFF

len: 14
d_gene: -
abundance: many
v_gene: TRBV5-6
j_gene: TRBJ1-1
CDR3nt: TGTGCCAGCAGCTTGGGGGGTATGAACACTGAAGCTTTCTTT
CDR3aa: CASSLGGMNTEAFF

len: 12
d_gene: -
abundance: -
v_gene: TRBV6-1
j_gene: TRBJ2-1
CDR3nt: TGTGCCAGCAGCGGTACCTACAATGAGCAGTTCTTC
CDR3aa: CASSGTYNEQFF

len: 15
d_gene: TRBD2
abundance: many
v_gene: TRBV20-1
j_gene: TRBJ2-7
CDR3nt: TGCAGTGCTACCTCGAGCGGGGGGGCCATCTACGAGCAGTACTTC
CDR3aa: CSATSSGGAIYEQYF

len: 15
d_gene: -
abundance: -
v_gene: TRBV5-1
j_gene: TRBJ2-1
CDR3nt: TGCGCCAGCAGCTTGGTCCCCGGGACCTACAATGAGCAGTTCTTC
CDR3aa: CASSLVPGTYNEQFF

len: 15
d_gene: -
abundance: many
v_gene: TRBV7-8
j_gene: TRBJ1-1
CDR3nt: TGTGCCAGCACCCCCCCGGGCACCCTGAACACTGAAGCTTTCTTT
CDR3aa: CASTPPGTLNTEAFF

len: 13
d_gene: -
abundance: many
v_gene: TRBV3-1
j_gene: TRBJ1-3
CDR3nt: TGTGCCAGCAACCAAGATTCTGGAAACACCATATATTTT
CDR3aa: CASNQDSGNTIYF

len: 11
d_gene: -
abundance: many
v_gene: TRBV28
j_gene: TRBJ2-1
CDR3nt: TGTGCCAGCAGCACTAGGGATGAGCAGTTCTTC
CDR3aa: CASSTRDEQFF

len: 15
d_gene: TRBD2
abundance: once
v_gene: TRBV11-2
j_gene: TRBJ2-7
CDR3nt: TGTGCCAGCAGCCGCGATAGCGGGAGGGCTTACGAGCAGTACTTC
CDR3aa: CASSRDSGRAYEQYF

len: 12
d_gene: -
abundance: -
v_gene: TRBV5-1
j_gene: TRBJ2-7
CDR3nt: TGCGCCAGCAGCTTGGCTGGCAACGAGCAGTACTTC
CDR3aa: CASSLAGNEQYF

len: 14
d_gene: TRBD1
abundance: many
v_gene: TRBV7-2
j_gene: TRBJ2-1
CDR3nt: TGTGCCAGCAGCCGCCGGGACAGGGCCGATGAGCAGTTCTTC
CDR3aa: CASSRRDRADEQFF

len: 16
d_gene: TRBD1
abundance: many
v_gene: TRBV18
j_gene: TRBJ2-7
CDR3nt: TGTGCCAGCTCACCTATTATGGGACAGGGTGTGGGCGAGCAGTACTTC
CDR3aa: CASSPIMGQGVGEQYF

len: 16
d_gene: TRBD1
abundance: -
v_gene: TRBV25-1
j_gene: TRBJ2-1
CDR3nt: TGTGCCAGCAGTGAATCGAAGACAGGGGATTACAATGAGCAGTTCTTC
CDR3aa: CASSESKTGDYNEQFF

len: 16
d_gene: -
abundance: -
v_gene: TRBV7-8
j_gene: TRBJ1-6
CDR3nt: TGTGCCAGCAGCTCCAGGGATCGCGTTTTGTATTCACCCCTCCACTTT
CDR3aa: CASSSRDRVLYSPLHF

len: 14
d_gene: -
abundance: many
v_gene: TRBV19
j_gene: TRBJ2-2
CDR3nt: TGTGCCAGTATGCTGGCTGCAAACACCGGGGAGCTGTTTTTT
CDR3aa: CASMLAANTGELFF

len: 14
d_gene: TRBD1
abundance: many
v_gene: TRBV20-1
j_gene: TRBJ2-7
CDR3nt: TGCAGTGCGCCCGACAGGGGCTTTTCCCACGAGCAGTACTTC
CDR3aa: CSAPDRGFSHEQYF

len: 15
d_gene: TRBD2
abundance: -
v_gene: TRBV5-4
j_gene: TRBJ2-5
CDR3nt: TGTGCCAGCAGCTTACTCCTAGCGGGAGAAGAGACCCAGTACTTC
CDR3aa: CASSLLLAGEETQYF

len: 13
d_gene: -
abundance: many
v_gene: TRBV4-2
j_gene: TRBJ1-2
CDR3nt: TGTGCCAGCAGCCAAGATACTGGAGCCGTCTACACCTTC
CDR3aa: CASSQDTGAVYTF

len: 14
d_gene: TRBD2
abundance: -
v_gene: TRBV5-1
j_gene: TRBJ2-5
CDR3nt: TGCGCCAGCAGCTCATCGACTAGCGAGGAGACCCAGTACTTC
CDR3aa: CASSSSTSEETQYF

len: 15
d_gene: TRBD2
abundance: many
v_gene: TRBV5-4
j_gene: TRBJ2-3
CDR3nt: TGTGCCAGCAGATTGAAAGCGGGAGGACTAAATACGCAGTATTTT
CDR3aa: CASRLKAGGLNTQYF

len: 14
d_gene: TRBD1
abundance: -
v_gene: TRBV27
j_gene: TRBJ2-1
CDR3nt: TGTGCCAGCAGGAGGACAGGGGGTATGGATGAGCAGTTCTTC
CDR3aa: CASRRTGGMDEQFF

len: 15
d_gene: -
abundance: many
v_gene: TRBV12-3/TRBV12-4
j_gene: TRBJ1-2
CDR3nt: TGTGCCAGCAGCCCCAACACAGGCTCTAACTATGGCTACACCTTC
CDR3aa: CASSPNTGSNYGYTF

len: 16
d_gene: TRBD2
abundance: -
v_gene: TRBV12-3/TRBV12-4
j_gene: TRBJ2-1
CDR3nt: TGTGCCAGCAGTCCTCTCCCGGGACTAGCGGGAGTTAGGCAGTTCTTC
CDR3aa: CASSPLPGLAGVRQFF

len: 15
d_gene: -
abundance: many
v_gene: TRBV5-6
j_gene: TRBJ2-2
CDR3nt: TGTGCCAGCAGAGGAAGGGGTTGGGGGACCGGGGAGCTGTTTTTT
CDR3aa: CASRGRGWGTGELFF

len: 12
d_gene: -
abundance: -
v_gene: TRBV6-5
j_gene: TRBJ2-3
CDR3nt: TGTGCCAGCAGTTGGAGCACAGATACGCAGTATTTT
CDR3aa: CASSWSTDTQYF

len: 16
d_gene: -
abundance: many
v_gene: TRBV20-1
j_gene: TRBJ2-1
CDR3nt: TGCAGTGCTACCGGTTCCTTCGCGGAGAGGAACAATGAGCAGTTCTTC
CDR3aa: CSATGSFAERNNEQFF

len: 14
d_gene: -
abundance: medium-sized
v_gene: TRBV11-2
j_gene: TRBJ1-1
CDR3nt: TGTGCCAGCAGCTCAGGAGGGGAGTTTACTGAAGCTTTCTTT
CDR3aa: CASSSGGEFTEAFF

len: 13
d_gene: TRBD2
abundance: many
v_gene: TRBV5-1
j_gene: TRBJ2-5
CDR3nt: TGCGCCAGCAGTGCGGGAGTAGGGGAGACCCAGTACTTC
CDR3aa: CASSAGVGETQYF

len: 16
d_gene: TRBD1
abundance: -
v_gene: TRBV12-3/TRBV12-4
j_gene: TRBJ2-3
CDR3nt: TGTGTCAGCAGTTTAACGGGGACAGGAAGCAGAGATACGCAGTATTTT
CDR3aa: CVSSLTGTGSRDTQYF

len: 13
d_gene: -
abundance: many
v_gene: TRBV20-1
j_gene: TRBJ2-1
CDR3nt: TGCAGTGCCAACCCCGGAGCTGCAAATGAGCAGTTCTTC
CDR3aa: CSANPGAANEQFF

len: 11
d_gene: -
abundance: many
v_gene: TRBV2
j_gene: TRBJ2-5
CDR3nt: TGTGCCAGCAAGAAACGAGAGACCCAGTACTTC
CDR3aa: CASKKRETQYF